This T cell receptor (beta chain) was sequenced during a study of cytomegalovirus exposure and HLA in healthy donors. Study as a whole: Around four fifths of approximately 400 genotyped donors fell in the Caucasian-associated ancestry cluster.

This clone was observed a handful of times. PCR employed 60 Vbeta and 13 Jbeta primers. Produced via immunoSEQ multiplex PCR; TCRdb's table is partial and in-frame only. The table lists approximately 150,000 clones, about 70% of them singletons. The sequence was collected from a woman aged 18-29 years in good health and CMV-seropositive. Sequenced: PBMCs.

The CDR3 spells CASGTGPKLFF. For the CDR3, the DNA is TGTGCCAGTGGTACAGGCCCAAAACTGTTTTTT. J is TRBJ1-4 and V is TRBV19; D possibly corresponds to TRBD1 (5 bases). Trimming shortened V by 8 bases and J by 10 bases, and 11 bases separated the two germline ends. This CDR3 comprises 11 residues. From germline, CDR1 is LNHDA and CDR2 SQIVND (reference sequence).